The present TCR beta chain was sequenced within a study of PD-1 blockade in classical Hodgkin lymphoma. About the study: Patients received nivolumab 3 mg/kg intravenously every 2 weeks.

The CDR3 spans 16 residues. V gave up 5 bases and J gave up 3 bases; unmatched junction bases: 8. Germline V gene sequence: CDR1 MNHEY, CDR2 SMNVEV (reference sequence). Study observations and caveats: Individuals who commenced nivolumab within less than 1 year of ASCT were excluded.

Sequencing was performed with immunoSEQ multiplex PCR; in TCRdb, only in-frame clones are kept and a portion is missing. Of 20,000 to 25,000 clones in the sample, around three quarters were seen once. Each and every patient relapsed after autologous stem cell transplantation, and patients got differing brentuximab vedotin exposure. For this clone: What it binds is not known.

This TCR was sampled from a human donor with classical Hodgkin lymphoma. The sequenced sample was peripheral blood mononuclear cells (PBMCs), obtained before the second cycle of nivolumab. The rearrangement joins TRBV27 to TRBJ1-4, with 8 bases aligning to TRBD1. In DNA, the CDR3 is TGTGCCAGCAGTCGACGACCGGGACAGGCTAATGAAAAACTGTTTTTT. Translated, it gives CASSRRPGQANEKLFF. The complete variable domain, with remaining parts taken from reference TRBV27 and TRBJ1-4, reads EAQVTQNPRYLITVTGKKLTVTCSQNMNHEYMSWYRQDPGLGLRQIYYSMNVEVTDKGDVPEGYKVSRKEKRNFPLILESPSPNQTSLYFCASSRRPGQANEKLFFGSGTQLSVL.